The clone carrying this TCR beta chain was seen a few times. The antigen remains undetermined. The data stem from a study of T-cell memory formation after mild COVID-19. Across the whole study: TCR clusters mostly belonged to single donors. Findings and limits, study-wide: Memory from before infection featured some responding clones, which suggests cross-reactive memory joined. Clones contracting across day 15 to 85 had a balanced CD4/CD8 profile; later expanding clones leaned CD4+.

TCRdb used MiXCR to reprocess the 5' RACE reads, holding one entry per CDR3 protein. The sample holds under 450,000 distinct CDR3 sequences, under 25% seen once. The CDR3 covers 15 residues. V lost 2 bases to trimming and J lost 3 bases, with 17 bases between them. From germline, CDR1 is DFQATT and CDR2 SNEGSKA (reference sequence). The sample consisted of PBMCs or a T cell subset sorted from them (not recorded which). The TCR sequence derives from an adult woman who had mild COVID-19 (a few samples of this study predate the infection). Cell type and time point are not known. The J gene is TRBJ2-7, the V gene TRBV20-1; perhaps TRBD2 as D (5 bases). As DNA, the CDR3 is TGCAGTGCTAGACCCCGCGCGGGTGGCCTCTACGAGCAGTACTTC. As protein: CSARPRAGGLYEQYF.